The 3 T cell receptor beta chains below were found in one sample sequenced in a study of cytomegalovirus exposure and HLA in healthy donors. PCR was performed using 60 Vbeta and 13 Jbeta primers. The table came from immunoSEQ multiplex PCR; TCRdb's copy has only in-frame clones and leaves some out. The table has over 150,000 clones, about 80% seen once. Sequenced sample: PBMCs. Source of these receptors: a man aged 18 to 30 in good health and CMV-seropositive.

The rearrangement joins TRBV4-1 to TRBJ2-5; 9 bases map to TRBD1. Matching the DNA end better, TRBJ2-7 makes the J call doubtful. The CDR3 length is 14 residues. Germline V gene lookup returns CDR1 MGHRA and CDR2 YSYEKL. DNA of the CDR3: TGCGCCAGCAGCCTTGGACAGGGGACCTACGAGCAGTACTTC. This translates into CASSLGQGTYEQYF.

The V gene is TRBV6-6, the J gene TRBJ1-1; D is uncertain. CDR3 length equals 14 residues. The germline V gene has CDR1 MNHNY and CDR2 SVGAGI (reference sequence). Trimming shortened V by 6 bases and J by 0 bases, and 11 bases separated the two germline ends. For the CDR3, the DNA is TGTGCCAGCAGCAAGCGCGAATTGAACACTGAAGCTTTCTTT. Protein sequence: CASSKRELNTEAFF.

This clone appeared a few times. V gene TRBV5-4 combines with J gene TRBJ2-5, with D possibly being TRBD1 (6 bases). V gave up 0 bases and J gave up 3 bases, with 6 bases separating them. The CDR3 totals 13 residues. Germline V gives CDR1 SGHNT, CDR2 YYREEE (reference sequence). The CDR3 sequence: CASSLDREETQYF. The CDR3 coding sequence is TGTGCCAGCAGCTTGGACAGGGAAGAGACCCAGTACTTC.